These T cell receptor beta chains were read from a single sample in a study of cytomegalovirus exposure and HLA in healthy donors. TCRdb keeps only in-frame clones here, not all; method: immunoSEQ multiplex PCR. Found here are hundreds of thousands of clones, just over 75% of them singletons; the top ten hold 2.7%. Sequenced sample: PBMCs. Source of these receptors: a woman aged 55-70 years in good health and CMV-seropositive. Both conserved end residues are part of each CDR3. The D gene is left open where the match is weak. Size is omitted from some rows. Given values are once, few, many or a class for expanded clones.

D: TRBD2; J: TRBJ2-7; V: TRBV7-6; size: few; CDR3: CASSYVGGAPGGEQYF; DNA: TGTGCCAGCAGCTATGTCGGCGGGGCCCCGGGGGGCGAGCAGTACTTC
D: -; J: TRBJ1-2; V: TRBV29-1; size: once; CDR3: CSVSRGSDYGYTF; DNA: TGCAGCGTGAGCAGGGGTAGCGACTATGGCTACACCTTC
D: -; J: TRBJ1-2; V: TRBV7-9; size: -; CDR3: CASSPAVQGAYGYTF; DNA: TGTGCCAGCAGCCCAGCCGTACAGGGAGCCTATGGCTACACCTTC
D: -; J: TRBJ1-2; V: TRBV10-2; size: once; CDR3: CASTARANYGYTF; DNA: TGCGCCAGCACCGCCAGGGCCAACTATGGCTACACCTTC
D: TRBD1; J: TRBJ1-5; V: TRBV9; size: few; CDR3: CASSAGAGQGNQPQHF; DNA: TGTGCCAGCAGCGCCGGTGCCGGACAGGGCAATCAGCCCCAGCATTTT
D: -; J: TRBJ2-3; V: TRBV19; size: -; CDR3: CASSPPGQQSHTDTQYF; DNA: TGTGCCAGTAGTCCCCCGGGACAACAGAGCCACACAGATACGCAGTATTTT
D: TRBD2; J: TRBJ2-5; V: TRBV5-1; size: -; CDR3: CASSLAVLAGGQETQYF; DNA: TGCGCCAGCAGCTTGGCCGTACTAGCGGGAGGGCAAGAGACCCAGTACTTC
D: -; J: TRBJ2-1; V: TRBV19; size: -; CDR3: CASSSLEESGDNEQFF; DNA: TGTGCCAGTAGTAGTCTTGAAGAAAGCGGAGACAATGAGCAGTTCTTC
D: -; J: TRBJ2-5; V: TRBV2; size: -; CDR3: CASRWDSRGETQYF; DNA: TGTGCCAGCAGGTGGGACAGCCGGGGGGAGACCCAGTACTTC
D: -; J: TRBJ1-2; V: TRBV11-2; size: -; CDR3: CASSPEMGGGGGYTF; DNA: TGTGCCAGCAGCCCCGAGATGGGAGGGGGTGGAGGCTACACCTTC
D: -; J: TRBJ1-2; V: TRBV25-1; size: -; CDR3: CASSDSGYGYTF; DNA: TGTGCCAGCAGTGATTCAGGGTATGGCTACACCTTC
D: -; J: TRBJ1-2; V: TRBV7-9; size: -; CDR3: CSSSPTGPYVGYTF; DNA: TGTTCCAGCAGTCCGACAGGCCCATACGTTGGCTACACCTTC
D: -; J: TRBJ2-7; V: TRBV7-3; size: -; CDR3: CASSFHAASLGYEQYF; DNA: TGTGCCAGCAGCTTCCATGCGGCTAGCCTAGGATACGAGCAGTACTTC
D: -; J: TRBJ2-5; V: TRBV5-1; size: -; CDR3: CASSLAKADWETQYF; DNA: TGCGCCAGCAGCTTGGCCAAGGCCGACTGGGAGACCCAGTACTTC
D: TRBD2; J: TRBJ2-3; V: TRBV11-2; size: -; CDR3: CASSLLLARGVDTQYF; DNA: TGTGCCAGCAGCTTGCTACTAGCGCGGGGAGTAGATACGCAGTATTTT
D: TRBD2; J: TRBJ2-3; V: TRBV6-4; size: once; CDR3: CASSDSNGGGADTQYF; DNA: TGTGCCAGCAGTGACTCTAATGGCGGGGGAGCAGATACGCAGTATTTT
D: -; J: TRBJ2-7; V: TRBV19; size: once; CDR3: CASSIVDSKSYEQYF; DNA: TGTGCCAGTAGTATAGTGGACAGCAAGTCCTACGAGCAGTACTTC